The 10 T cell receptor beta chains in this list originate from one sample, sequenced in a study of blood T cell repertoires in COVID-19. Some clones are missing from TCRdb's copy, which holds only in-frame ones; the method was immunoSEQ multiplex PCR. The profile shows about 6,000 clones, more than 65% of them singletons. The source material was peripheral blood. The receptors derive from a man aged 55 to 70 with acute or convalescent COVID-19.

DNA of the CDR3: TGTGCCAGCAGCCAAACAGGGGCAGGCAATTCACCCCTCCACTTT. It translates to CASSQTGAGNSPLHF. V usage is TRBV3-1 (or the pseudogene TRBV3-2) and J usage is TRBJ1-6; TRBD1 aligns across 7 bases. There are 15 residues in the CDR3. After removal of 2 bases from V and 7 bases from J, the junction contained 5 bases not matched to a gene. The germline V gene encodes CDR1 LGHDT and CDR2 YNNKEL (reference sequence).

The gene calls are TRBV30 and TRBJ1-6, with 9 bases matching TRBD1. Trimming at V came to 1 base and at J to 7 bases, leaving 8 bases not matched to a gene. The CDR3 covers 16 residues. Germline CDR1 is GTSNPN and CDR2 is SVGIG (reference sequence). The CDR3 DNA reads TGTGCCTGGAGTGCCGCTCCGGGACAGGGAAATTCACCCCTCCACTTT. It encodes CAWSAAPGQGNSPLHF.

This chain uses TRBV11-2 with TRBJ2-1; D is perhaps TRBD2 (7 bases). CDR1 SGHAT and CDR2 FQNNGV come from the germline V gene. This CDR3 is built from 17 residues. Between the trimmed V and J ends, which lost 0 bases and 2 bases, there was a span of 14 bases. CDR3 region: CASSLDRGGRAYNEQFF. The CDR3 DNA sequence: TGTGCCAGCAGCTTAGATAGGGGGGGGCGCGCCTACAATGAGCAGTTCTTC. The variable domain in full, with the rest retrieved from reference TRBV11-2 and TRBJ2-1, is EAGVAQSPRYKIIEKRQSVAFWCNPISGHATLYWYQQILGQGPKLLIQFQNNGVVDDSQLPKDRFSAERLKGVDSTLKIQPAKLEDSAVYLCASSLDRGGRAYNEQFFGPGTRLTVL.

The chain recombines TRBV18 with TRBJ1-1, with TRBD1 matching 7 bases. Per germline, CDR1 KGHSH and CDR2 LQKENI. There are 15 residues in the CDR3. V shed 4 bases and J 1 base; nucleotides not matched to a gene: 6. The CDR3 DNA sequence: TGTGCCAGCTCACAAGAACAGGGGAAGAACACTGAAGCTTTCTTT. It yields the protein CASSQEQGKNTEAFF.

The V and J genes are TRBV6-1 and TRBJ2-3; possible D gene TRBD1, 7 bases. The CDR3 is made up of 16 amino acids. Germline values: CDR1 MNHNS, CDR2 SASEGT. The V and J ends lost 2 bases and 4 bases respectively, with 16 bases between them. The CDR3 region is CASSESAGGLADTQYF. The CDR3 nucleotides read TGTGCCAGCAGTGAATCGGCAGGGGGGCTTGCAGATACGCAGTATTTT.

This clone was observed a single time. This chain joins TRBV6-2 or TRBV6-3 and TRBJ1-5, with 11 bases lining up with TRBD1. There are 16 residues in the CDR3. V shed 5 bases, J shed 6 bases, and the junction held 9 bases outside the gene matches. CDR1 is MNHEY, CDR2 SVGEGT, per germline. The CDR3 DNA sequence: TGTGCCAGCAGTAATCCGGGACAGGGGGTAATTCAGCCCCAGCATTTT. Residues: CASSNPGQGVIQPQHF.

This chain connects TRBV6-1 to TRBJ1-6; D is uncertain. CDR1 and CDR2 from the germline V gene are MNHNS and SASEGT. The CDR3 runs to 13 residues. With 1 base removed from V and 5 bases from J, the gap between germline ends came to 3 bases. CDR3 amino acids: CASSEVNNSPLHF. The CDR3 DNA is TGTGCCAGCAGTGAAGTAAATAATTCACCCCTCCACTTT.

The J gene is TRBJ1-2, the V gene TRBV14; D perhaps matches TRBD1 (5 bases). Trimming shortened V by 0 bases and J by 8 bases, and 10 bases separated the two germline ends. Germline-derived CDR1 and CDR2 are SGHDN and FVKESK. The CDR3 is 13 residues long. CDR3 region: CASSQDWWGGYTF. DNA for the CDR3: TGTGCCAGCAGCCAAGATTGGTGGGGCGGCTACACCTTC.

The J gene is TRBJ2-7, the V gene TRBV5-1; perhaps TRBD1 as D (6 bases). CDR3 length: 14 residues. Deletions cut 3 bases from V and 6 bases from J, with 16 bases between. Germline V gene lookup returns CDR1 SGHRS and CDR2 YFSETQ. This CDR3 is CASSSRQELGEQYF. The CDR3 DNA reads as TGCGCCAGCAGCTCGAGACAGGAATTGGGCGAGCAGTACTTC. Drawing the rest from reference TRBV5-1 and TRBJ2-7, the complete variable domain is KAGVTQTPRYLIKTRGQQVTLSCSPISGHRSVSWYQQTPGQGLQFLFEYFSETQRNKGNFPGRFSGRQFSNSRSEMNVSTLELGDSALYLCASSSRQELGEQYFGPGTRLTVT.

This chain connects TRBV9 to TRBJ2-1, with TRBD2 matching over 15 bases. Unmatched junction bases numbered 9, after V lost 0 bases and J lost 5 bases. This CDR3 region has 19 residues. From germline, CDR1 is SGDLS and CDR2 YYNGEE. CDR3 sequence reads: CASSVEGLAGGSWDNEQFF. The CDR3, as DNA: TGTGCCAGCAGCGTAGAAGGACTAGCGGGAGGGTCTTGGGACAATGAGCAGTTCTTC.